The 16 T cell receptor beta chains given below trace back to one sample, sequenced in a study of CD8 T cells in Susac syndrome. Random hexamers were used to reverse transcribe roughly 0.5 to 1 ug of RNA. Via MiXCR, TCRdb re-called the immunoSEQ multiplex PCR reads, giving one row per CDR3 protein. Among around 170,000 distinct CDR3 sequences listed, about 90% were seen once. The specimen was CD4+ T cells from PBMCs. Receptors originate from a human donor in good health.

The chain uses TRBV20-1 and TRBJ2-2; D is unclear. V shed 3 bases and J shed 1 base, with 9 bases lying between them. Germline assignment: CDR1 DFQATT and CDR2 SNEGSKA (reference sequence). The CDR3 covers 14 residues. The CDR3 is CSASGGRNTGELFF. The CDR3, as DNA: TGCAGTGCTAGTGGCGGACGGAACACCGGGGAGCTGTTTTTT.

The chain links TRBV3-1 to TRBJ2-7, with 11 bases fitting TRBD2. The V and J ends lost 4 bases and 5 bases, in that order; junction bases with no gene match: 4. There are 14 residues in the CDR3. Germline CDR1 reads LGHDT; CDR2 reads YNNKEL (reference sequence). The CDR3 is CASSPLAGGDEQYF. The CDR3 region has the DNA TGTGCCAGCAGCCCCCTAGCGGGAGGAGACGAGCAGTACTTC.

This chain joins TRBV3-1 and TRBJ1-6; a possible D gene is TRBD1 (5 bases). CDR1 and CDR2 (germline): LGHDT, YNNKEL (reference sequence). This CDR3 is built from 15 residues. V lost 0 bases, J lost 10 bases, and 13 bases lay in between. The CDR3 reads CASSQERGLWSPLHF. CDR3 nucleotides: TGTGCCAGCAGCCAAGAAAGGGGACTATGGTCACCCCTCCACTTT.

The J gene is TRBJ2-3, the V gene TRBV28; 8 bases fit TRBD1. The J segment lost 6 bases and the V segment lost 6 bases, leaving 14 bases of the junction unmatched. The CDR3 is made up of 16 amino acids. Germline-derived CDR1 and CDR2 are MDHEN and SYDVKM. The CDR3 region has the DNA TGTGCCAGCAGCGGCCGGACAAGGACAGGGCAGGATACGCAGTATTTT. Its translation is CASSGRTRTGQDTQYF.

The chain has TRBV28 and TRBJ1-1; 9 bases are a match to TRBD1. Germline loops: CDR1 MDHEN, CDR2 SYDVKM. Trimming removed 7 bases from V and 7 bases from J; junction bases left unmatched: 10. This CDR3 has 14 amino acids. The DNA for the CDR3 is TGTGCCAGCACTCCTACAGGGGGCGCGTATGAAGCTTTCTTT. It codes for CASTPTGGAYEAFF.

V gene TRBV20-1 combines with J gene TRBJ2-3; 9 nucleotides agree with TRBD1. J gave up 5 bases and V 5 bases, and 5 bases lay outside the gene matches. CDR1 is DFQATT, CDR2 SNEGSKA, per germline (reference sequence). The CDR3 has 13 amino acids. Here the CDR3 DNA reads TGCAGTGCTGCACAGGGGGCGGGAGATACGCAGTATTTT. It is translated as CSAAQGAGDTQYF.

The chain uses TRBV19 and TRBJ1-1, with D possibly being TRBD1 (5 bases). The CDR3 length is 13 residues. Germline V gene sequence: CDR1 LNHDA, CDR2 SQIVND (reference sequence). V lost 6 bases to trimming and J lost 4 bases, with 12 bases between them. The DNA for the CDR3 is TGTGCCAGTAGACAGGTGATCAGCACTGAAGCTTTCTTT. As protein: CASRQVISTEAFF.

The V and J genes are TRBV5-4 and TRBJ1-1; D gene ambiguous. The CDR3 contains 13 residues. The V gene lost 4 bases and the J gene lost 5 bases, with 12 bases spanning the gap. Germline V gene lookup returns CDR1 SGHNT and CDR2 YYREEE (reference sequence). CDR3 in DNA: TGTGCCAGCAGCCCGAACGACATTACTGAAGCTTTCTTT. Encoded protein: CASSPNDITEAFF.

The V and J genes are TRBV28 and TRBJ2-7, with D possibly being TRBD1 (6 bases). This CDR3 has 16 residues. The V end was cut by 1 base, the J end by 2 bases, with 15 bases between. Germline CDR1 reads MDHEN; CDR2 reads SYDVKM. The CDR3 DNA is TGTGCCAGCAGTTTATTGGGAGTGGGGGCCACCTACGAGCAGTACTTC. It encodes CASSLLGVGATYEQYF.

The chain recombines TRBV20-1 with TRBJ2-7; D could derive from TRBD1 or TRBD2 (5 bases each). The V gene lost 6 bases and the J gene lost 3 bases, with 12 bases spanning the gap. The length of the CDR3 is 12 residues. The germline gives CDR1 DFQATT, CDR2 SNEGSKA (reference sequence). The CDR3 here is CSAKGPVYEQYF. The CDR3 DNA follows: TGCAGTGCAAAGGGACCTGTCTACGAGCAGTACTTC.

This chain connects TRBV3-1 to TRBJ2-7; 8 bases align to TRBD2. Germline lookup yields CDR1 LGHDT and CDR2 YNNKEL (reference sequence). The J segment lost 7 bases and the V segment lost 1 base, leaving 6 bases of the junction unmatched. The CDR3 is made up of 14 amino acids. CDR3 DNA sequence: TGTGCCAGCAGCCAAGCGGGAGGGCCAGAGGAGCAGTACTTC. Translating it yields CASSQAGGPEEQYF.

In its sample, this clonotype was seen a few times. The CDR3 nucleotides are TGTGCCTGGAGTCGGGGGGGTGAGACCCAGTACTTC. Its translation: CAWSRGGETQYF. V and J are TRBV30 and TRBJ2-5; 8 nucleotides agree with TRBD2. CDR1 and CDR2 (germline): GTSNPN, SVGIG (reference sequence). The CDR3 is 12 residues long. V dropped 2 bases and J dropped 5; count of bases not matched to a gene: 1.

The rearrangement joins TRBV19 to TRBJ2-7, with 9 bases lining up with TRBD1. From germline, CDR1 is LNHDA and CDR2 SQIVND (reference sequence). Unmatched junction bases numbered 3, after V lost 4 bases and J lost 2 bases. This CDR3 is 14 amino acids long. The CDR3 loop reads CASSRQGVAYEQYF. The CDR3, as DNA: TGTGCCAGTAGTAGACAGGGGGTCGCCTACGAGCAGTACTTC.

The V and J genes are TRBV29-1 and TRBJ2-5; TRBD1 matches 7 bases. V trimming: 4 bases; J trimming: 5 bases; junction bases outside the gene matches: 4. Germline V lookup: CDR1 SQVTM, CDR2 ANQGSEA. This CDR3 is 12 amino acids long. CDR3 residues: CSVGKGAETQYF. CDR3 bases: TGCAGCGTTGGAAAGGGGGCTGAGACCCAGTACTTC.

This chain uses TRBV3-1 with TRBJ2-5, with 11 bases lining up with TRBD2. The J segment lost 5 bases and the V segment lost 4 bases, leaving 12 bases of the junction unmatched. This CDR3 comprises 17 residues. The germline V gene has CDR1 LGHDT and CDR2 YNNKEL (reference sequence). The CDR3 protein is CASSLLGSGGAGETQYF. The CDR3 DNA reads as TGTGCCAGCAGCCTACTGGGTAGCGGGGGGGCGGGGGAGACCCAGTACTTC.

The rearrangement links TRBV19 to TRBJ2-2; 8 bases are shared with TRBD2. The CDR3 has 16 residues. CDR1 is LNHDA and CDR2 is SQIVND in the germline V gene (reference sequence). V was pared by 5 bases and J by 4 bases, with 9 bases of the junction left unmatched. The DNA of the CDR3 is TGTGCCAGTAGTCTCCCGGCGGGAGGCGGCACCGGGGAGCTGTTTTTT. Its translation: CASSLPAGGGTGELFF.